This T cell receptor (beta chain) originates from a study of cytomegalovirus exposure and HLA in healthy donors. Whole-study results and caveats: Accurate prediction of HLA-A and HLA-B alleles (for most subjects) was reportedly achieved from TCR beta sequences.

Concerning this clone itself: The antigen is undetermined.

Use of 60 Vbeta and 13 Jbeta primers characterized the PCR. Sequencing used immunoSEQ multiplex PCR; TCRdb keeps in-frame clones, though not all of them. The sample comprises some 140,000 clones, over 60% of which are singletons, and roughly 1.2% rests with the top ten. The CDR3 loop spans 14 amino acids. CDR1 and CDR2 from the germline V gene are MDHEN and SYDVKM. The V gene lost 6 bases and the J gene lost 1 base, with 12 bases spanning the gap. The V call is TRBV28, the J call TRBJ1-1, with D maybe TRBD1 (5 bases). Sequencing was performed on PBMCs. This TCR derives from a male donor in good health and CMV-seropositive. The CDR3 loop reads CASSPPTANTEAFF. The CDR3 DNA sequence: TGTGCCAGCAGCCCCCCGACAGCGAACACTGAAGCTTTCTTT.